This passage covers 6 T cell receptor beta chains from one sample sequenced in a study of graft-versus-host responses after intestinal transplantation. Profiled with immunoSEQ multiplex PCR; TCRdb holds only in-frame clones, not every one. The sample gives about 39,000 clones, approximately 93% of which show up once; approximately 4% is in the top ten. This specimen consisted of PBMCs, obtained roughly 780 days after intestinal transplantation. Every receptor here comes from a human patient who received an intestinal transplant, so some T cells may come from the graft donor.

This chain connects TRBV5-1 to TRBJ2-5; 8 bases are a match to TRBD1. The germline V gene has CDR1 SGHRS and CDR2 YFSETQ. Trimming at V came to 4 bases and at J to 1 base, leaving 6 bases not matched to a gene. This CDR3 region has 15 residues. The CDR3 nucleotides are TGCGCCAGCAGCGGCCCGGGACAGGTCCAAGAGACCCAGTACTTC. Translation gives CASSGPGQVQETQYF.

The V and J genes are TRBV4-1 and TRBJ2-7; 7 bases fit TRBD1. Per the germline V gene, CDR1 is MGHRA and CDR2 is YSYEKL. The V segment lost 9 bases and the J segment 3 bases; nucleotides outside the gene matches: 8. The CDR3 has 13 amino acids. The CDR3 DNA reads as TGCGCCAGTGCTCCGGGACAGAACTACGAGCAGTACTTC. Amino acid sequence: CASAPGQNYEQYF.

The J gene is TRBJ1-2, the V gene TRBV6-5; TRBD1 is a possible D gene (5 bases). The CDR3 length is 14 residues. Germline loops: CDR1 MNHEY, CDR2 SVGAGI. With 4 bases removed from V and 5 bases from J, the gap between germline ends came to 14 bases. CDR3 sequence: CASSSNPGGYGYTF. The CDR3 DNA follows: TGTGCCAGCAGTTCAAACCCGGGGGGTTATGGCTACACCTTC.

The chain is built from TRBV4-1 and TRBJ2-3; D is ambiguous. The V gene lost 0 bases and the J gene lost 8 bases, with 15 bases spanning the gap. Germline loops: CDR1 MGHRA, CDR2 YSYEKL. The CDR3 is made up of 15 amino acids. CDR3: CASSQDSGGRGTQYF. CDR3 in DNA: TGCGCCAGCAGCCAAGATAGTGGCGGTCGAGGTACGCAGTATTTT.

The chain carries TRBV6-6 and TRBJ2-3; 7 nucleotides match TRBD1. V shed 3 bases, J shed 4 bases, and the junction held 7 bases outside the gene matches. From germline, CDR1 is MNHNY and CDR2 SVGAGI (reference sequence). There are 15 residues in the CDR3. The CDR3, as DNA: TGTGCCAGCAGTTATAGAGGGGGCGGTCCAGATACGCAGTATTTT. It translates to CASSYRGGGPDTQYF.

CDR3 residues: CASSLPGTPAYEQYF. DNA of the CDR3: TGCGCCAGCAGCCTGCCCGGGACCCCGGCCTACGAGCAGTACTTC. The chain has TRBV4-1 and TRBJ2-7; perhaps D is TRBD1 or TRBD2 (5 bases each). Trimming left V 4 bases short and J 2 bases short, with 15 bases between. CDR3 length: 15 residues. CDR1 is MGHRA, CDR2 YSYEKL, per germline.